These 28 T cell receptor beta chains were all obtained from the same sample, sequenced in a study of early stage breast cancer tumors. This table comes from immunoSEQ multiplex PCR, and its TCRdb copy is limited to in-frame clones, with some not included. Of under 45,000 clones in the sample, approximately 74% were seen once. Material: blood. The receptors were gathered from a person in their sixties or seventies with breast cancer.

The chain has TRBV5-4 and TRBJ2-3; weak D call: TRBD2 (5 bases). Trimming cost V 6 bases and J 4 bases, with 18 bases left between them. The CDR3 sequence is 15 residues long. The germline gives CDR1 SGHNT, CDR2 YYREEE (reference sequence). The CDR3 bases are TGTGCCAGCACCAGATATCCGGAGGAAGCAGATACGCAGTATTTT. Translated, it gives CASTRYPEEADTQYF.

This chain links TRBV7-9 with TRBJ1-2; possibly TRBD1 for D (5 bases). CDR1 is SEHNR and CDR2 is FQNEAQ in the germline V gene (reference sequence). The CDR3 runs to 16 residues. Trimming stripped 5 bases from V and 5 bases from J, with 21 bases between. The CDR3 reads CASSEDIFSREYGYTF. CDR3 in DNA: TGTGCCAGCAGCGAGGACATTTTCTCAAGAGAATATGGCTACACCTTC.

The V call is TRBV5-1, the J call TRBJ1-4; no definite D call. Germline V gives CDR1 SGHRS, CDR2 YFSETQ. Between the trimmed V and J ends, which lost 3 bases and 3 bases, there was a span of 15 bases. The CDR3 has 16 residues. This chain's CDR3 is CASSSRSTRANEKLFF. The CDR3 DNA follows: TGCGCCAGCAGCTCCCGGTCAACCCGAGCTAATGAAAAACTGTTTTTT.

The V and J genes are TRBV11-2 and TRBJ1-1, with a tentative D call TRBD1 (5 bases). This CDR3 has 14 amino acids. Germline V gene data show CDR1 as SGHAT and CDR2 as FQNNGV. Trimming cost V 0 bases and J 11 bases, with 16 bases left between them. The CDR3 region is CASSLDRAVGRAFF. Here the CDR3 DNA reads TGTGCCAGCAGCTTAGATCGGGCCGTGGGGCGGGCTTTCTTT.

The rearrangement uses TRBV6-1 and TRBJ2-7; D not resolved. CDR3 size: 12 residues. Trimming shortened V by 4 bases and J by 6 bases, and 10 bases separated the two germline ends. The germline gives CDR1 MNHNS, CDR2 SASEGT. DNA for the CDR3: TGTGCCAGCAGTGTTCTCGGGCTCGAGCAGTACTTC. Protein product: CASSVLGLEQYF.

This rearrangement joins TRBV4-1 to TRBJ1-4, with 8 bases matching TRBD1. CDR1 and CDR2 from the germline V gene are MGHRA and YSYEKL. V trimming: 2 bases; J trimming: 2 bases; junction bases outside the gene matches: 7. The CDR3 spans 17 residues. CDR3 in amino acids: CASSQPFRGRTNEKLFF. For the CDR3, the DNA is TGCGCCAGCAGCCAACCGTTCAGGGGGCGGACTAATGAAAAACTGTTTTTT.

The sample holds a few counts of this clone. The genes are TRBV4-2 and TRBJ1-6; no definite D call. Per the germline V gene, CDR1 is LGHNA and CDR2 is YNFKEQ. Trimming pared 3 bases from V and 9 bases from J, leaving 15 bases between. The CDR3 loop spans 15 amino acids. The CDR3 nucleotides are TGTGCCAGCAGCCAGCAAGGGATCCTGGGTTCACCCCTCCACTTT. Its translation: CASSQQGILGSPLHF.

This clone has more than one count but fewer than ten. This chain's CDR3 is CASTEAGTQNTEAFF. In nucleotides, the CDR3 is TGTGCCAGCACCGAAGCGGGGACACAGAACACTGAAGCTTTCTTT. The V gene is TRBV2, the J gene TRBJ1-1, with D tentatively TRBD1 (6 bases). The CDR3 is 15 residues long. CDR1 and CDR2 (germline): SNHLY, FYNNEI. The V end was cut by 7 bases, the J end by 1 base, with 16 bases between.

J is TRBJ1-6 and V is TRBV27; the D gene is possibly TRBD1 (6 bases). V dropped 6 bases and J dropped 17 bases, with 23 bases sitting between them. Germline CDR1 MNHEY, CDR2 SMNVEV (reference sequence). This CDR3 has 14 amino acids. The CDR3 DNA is TGTGCCAGCAGGATGGGACAACAATCCTTAGGGGTCCACTTT. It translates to CASRMGQQSLGVHF.

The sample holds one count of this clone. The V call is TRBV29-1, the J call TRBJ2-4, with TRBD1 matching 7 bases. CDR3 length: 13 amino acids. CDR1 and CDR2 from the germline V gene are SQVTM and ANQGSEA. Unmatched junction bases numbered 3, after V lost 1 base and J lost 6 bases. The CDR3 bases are TGCAGCGTTGAAGGACAGGGTCCAAACATTCAGTACTTC. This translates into CSVEGQGPNIQYF.

CDR3 amino acids: CASSASGGNTIYF. CDR3 nucleotides: TGTGCCAGCAGCGCGTCTGGCGGAAACACCATATATTTT. V and J are TRBV7-9 and TRBJ1-3; D uncertain. The CDR3 length is 13 residues. Germline-derived CDR1 and CDR2 are SEHNR and FQNEAQ (reference sequence). Trimming cost V 5 bases and J 4 bases, with 9 bases left between them.

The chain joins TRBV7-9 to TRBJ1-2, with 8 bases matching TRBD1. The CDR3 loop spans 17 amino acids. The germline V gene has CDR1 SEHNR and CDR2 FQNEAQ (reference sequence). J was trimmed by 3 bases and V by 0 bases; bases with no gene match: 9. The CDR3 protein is CASSLAQDRVRDYGYTF. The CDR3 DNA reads TGTGCCAGCAGCTTAGCGCAGGACAGGGTTAGAGACTATGGCTACACCTTC.

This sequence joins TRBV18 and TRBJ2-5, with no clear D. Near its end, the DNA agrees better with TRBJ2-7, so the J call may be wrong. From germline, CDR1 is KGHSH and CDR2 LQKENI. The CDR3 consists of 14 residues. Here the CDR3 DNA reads TGTGCCAGCTCACCAGGGTTGTCAAAATACGAGCAGTACTTC. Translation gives CASSPGLSKYEQYF.

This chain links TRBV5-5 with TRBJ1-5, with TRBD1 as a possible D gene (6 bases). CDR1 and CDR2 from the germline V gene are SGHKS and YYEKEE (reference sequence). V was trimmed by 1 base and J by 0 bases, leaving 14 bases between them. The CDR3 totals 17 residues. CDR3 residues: CASSLLGGGNSNQPQHF. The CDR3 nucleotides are TGTGCCAGCAGCTTGTTGGGAGGGGGGAATAGCAATCAGCCCCAGCATTTT.

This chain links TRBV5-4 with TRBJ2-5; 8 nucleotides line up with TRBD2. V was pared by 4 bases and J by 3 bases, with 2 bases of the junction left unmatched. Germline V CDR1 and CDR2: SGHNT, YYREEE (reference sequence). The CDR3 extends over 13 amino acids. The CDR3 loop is CASSPGGKETQYF. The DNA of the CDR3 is TGTGCCAGCAGCCCGGGGGGGAAAGAGACCCAGTACTTC. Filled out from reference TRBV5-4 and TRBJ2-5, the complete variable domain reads ETGVTQSPTHLIKTRGQQVTLRCSSQSGHNTVSWYQQALGQGPQFIFQYYREEENGRGNFPPRFSGLQFPNYSSELNVNALELDDSALYLCASSPGGKETQYFGPGTRLLVL.

CDR3 in DNA: TGTGCCAGCAGCCAAGGACTTCTCACTGAAGCTTTCTTT. Translation: CASSQGLLTEAFF. The chain is built from TRBV14 and TRBJ1-1; no definite D call. The CDR3 contains 13 residues. Germline V CDR1 and CDR2: SGHDN, FVKESK. With 1 base removed from V and 4 bases from J, the gap between germline ends came to 7 bases.

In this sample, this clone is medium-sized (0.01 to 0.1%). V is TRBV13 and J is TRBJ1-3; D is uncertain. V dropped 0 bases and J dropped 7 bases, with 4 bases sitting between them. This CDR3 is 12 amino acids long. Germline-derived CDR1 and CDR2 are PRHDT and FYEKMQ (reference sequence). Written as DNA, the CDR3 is TGTGCCAGCAGCTTAGGGAGGAACACCATATATTTT. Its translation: CASSLGRNTIYF.

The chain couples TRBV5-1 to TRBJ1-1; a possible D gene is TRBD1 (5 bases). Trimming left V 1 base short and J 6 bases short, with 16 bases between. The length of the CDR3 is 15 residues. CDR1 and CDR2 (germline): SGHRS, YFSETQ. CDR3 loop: CASSLTSGAGAEAFF. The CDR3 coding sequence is TGCGCCAGCAGCTTGACCTCTGGGGCCGGGGCTGAAGCTTTCTTT. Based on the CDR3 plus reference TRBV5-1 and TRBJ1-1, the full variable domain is KAGVTQTPRYLIKTRGQQVTLSCSPISGHRSVSWYQQTPGQGLQFLFEYFSETQRNKGNFPGRFSGRQFSNSRSEMNVSTLELGDSALYLCASSLTSGAGAEAFFGQGTRLTVV.

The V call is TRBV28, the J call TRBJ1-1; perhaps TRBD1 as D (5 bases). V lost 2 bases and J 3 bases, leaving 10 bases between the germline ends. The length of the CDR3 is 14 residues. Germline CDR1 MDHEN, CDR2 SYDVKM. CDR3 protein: CASSLRGRYTEAFF. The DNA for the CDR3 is TGTGCCAGCAGTTTACGGGGACGGTACACTGAAGCTTTCTTT.

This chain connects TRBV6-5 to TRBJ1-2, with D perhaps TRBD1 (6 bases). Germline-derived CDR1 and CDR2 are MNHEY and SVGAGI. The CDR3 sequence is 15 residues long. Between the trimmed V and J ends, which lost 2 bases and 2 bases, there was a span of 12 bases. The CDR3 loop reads CASSYPGTSNYGYTF. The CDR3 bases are TGTGCCAGCAGTTACCCCGGGACATCAAACTATGGCTACACCTTC.

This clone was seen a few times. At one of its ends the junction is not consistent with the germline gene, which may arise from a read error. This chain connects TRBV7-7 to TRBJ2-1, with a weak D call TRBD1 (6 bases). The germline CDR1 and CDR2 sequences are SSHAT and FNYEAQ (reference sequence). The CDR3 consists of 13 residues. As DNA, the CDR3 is TGTGCTAGCAGCGCCGGACAGTACAATGAGCAGTTCTTC. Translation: CASSAGQYNEQFF.

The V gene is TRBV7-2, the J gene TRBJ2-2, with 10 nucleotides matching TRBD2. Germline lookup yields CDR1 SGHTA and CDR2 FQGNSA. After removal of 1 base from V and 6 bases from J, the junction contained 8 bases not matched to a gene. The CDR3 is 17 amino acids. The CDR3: CASSLGELAGVPGELFF. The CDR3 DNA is TGTGCCAGCAGCTTAGGGGAGCTAGCGGGAGTTCCCGGGGAGCTGTTTTTT. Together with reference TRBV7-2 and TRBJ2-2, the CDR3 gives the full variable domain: GAGVSQSPSNKVTEKGKDVELRCDPISGHTALYWYRQSLGQGLEFLIYFQGNSAPDKSGLPSDRFSAERTGGSVSTLTIQRTQQEDSAVYLCASSLGELAGVPGELFFGEGSRLTVL.

The CDR3 nucleotides read TGTGCCAGCTCACCGCGTCCCGGGACAGGGGCGAATGAGCAGTTCTTC. It encodes CASSPRPGTGANEQFF. The chain has TRBV18 and TRBJ2-1; 10 bases align to TRBD1. Germline trimming cut 3 bases from V and 7 bases from J; bases unmatched to any gene: 9. The CDR3 loop spans 16 amino acids. CDR1 is KGHSH, CDR2 LQKENI, per germline.

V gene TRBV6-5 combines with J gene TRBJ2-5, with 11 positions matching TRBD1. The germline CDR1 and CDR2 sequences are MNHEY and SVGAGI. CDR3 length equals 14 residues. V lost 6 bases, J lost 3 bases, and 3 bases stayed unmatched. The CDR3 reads CASRGQGVKETQYF. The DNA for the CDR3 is TGTGCCAGCAGGGGACAGGGGGTAAAAGAGACCCAGTACTTC.

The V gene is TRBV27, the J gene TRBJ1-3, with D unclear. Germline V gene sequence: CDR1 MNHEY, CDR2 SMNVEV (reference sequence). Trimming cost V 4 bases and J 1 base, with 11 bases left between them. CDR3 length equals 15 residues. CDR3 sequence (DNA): TGTGCCAGCAGTTCCCACATCGGGTCTGGAAACACCATATATTTT. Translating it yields CASSSHIGSGNTIYF.

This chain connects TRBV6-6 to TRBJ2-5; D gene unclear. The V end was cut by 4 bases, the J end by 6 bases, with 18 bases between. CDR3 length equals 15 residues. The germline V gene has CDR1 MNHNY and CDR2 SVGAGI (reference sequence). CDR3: CASSFAAQEGKTQYF. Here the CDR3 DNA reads TGTGCCAGCAGTTTCGCGGCCCAAGAAGGGAAGACCCAGTACTTC.

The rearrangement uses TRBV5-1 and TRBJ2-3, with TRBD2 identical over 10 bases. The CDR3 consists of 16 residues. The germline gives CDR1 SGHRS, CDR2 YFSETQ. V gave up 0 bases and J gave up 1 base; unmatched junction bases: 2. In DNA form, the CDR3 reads TGCGCCAGCAGCTTGGAAAGCGGGAGGGGCACAGATACGCAGTATTTT. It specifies CASSLESGRGTDTQYF.

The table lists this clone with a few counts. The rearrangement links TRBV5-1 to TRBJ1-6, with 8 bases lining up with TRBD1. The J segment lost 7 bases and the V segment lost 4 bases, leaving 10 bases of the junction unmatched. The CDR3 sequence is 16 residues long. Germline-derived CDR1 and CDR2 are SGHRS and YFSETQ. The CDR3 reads CASSLSTGVGNSPLHF. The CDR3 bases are TGCGCCAGCAGCCTCTCGACAGGGGTTGGCAATTCACCCCTCCACTTT.